Shown below are 6 T cell receptor beta chains from a single sample sequenced in a study of radiotherapy plus CTLA-4 blockade in lung cancer. This table comes from immunoSEQ multiplex PCR, and its TCRdb copy is limited to in-frame clones, with some not included. The table records some 110,000 clones, more than 80% of them present only once. The starting material was peripheral blood, obtained from a patient treated with radiotherapy plus ipilimumab. The source is a human donor with non-small cell lung cancer that progressed on radiotherapy plus ipilimumab.

For the CDR3, the DNA is TGTGCCTGGAGTTTACTTGGCGAGCAGTACTTC. Its translation: CAWSLLGEQYF. The chain couples TRBV30 to TRBJ2-7; D gene ambiguous. The CDR3 extends over 11 amino acids. The V gene lost 2 bases and the J gene lost 6 bases, with 8 bases spanning the gap. CDR1 is GTSNPN and CDR2 is SVGIG in the germline V gene (reference sequence).

The CDR3 reads CASSLEVSTDTQYF. The CDR3 region has the DNA TGTGCCAGCAGCCTAGAGGTTTCCACAGATACGCAGTATTTT. The chain carries TRBV6-6 and TRBJ2-3; D call uncertain. V was trimmed by 6 bases and J by 2 bases, leaving 12 bases between them. CDR1 MNHNY and CDR2 SVGAGI come from the germline V gene (reference sequence). This CDR3 comprises 14 residues.

The V and J genes are TRBV7-6 and TRBJ2-5, with D hard to call. The V gene's germline CDR1 is SGHVS and CDR2 FNYEAQ. V gave up 5 bases and J gave up 4 bases, with 20 bases separating them. The CDR3 is 16 amino acids. CDR3 amino acids: CASSITWAGQVETQYF. CDR3 bases: TGTGCCAGCAGCATCACCTGGGCAGGTCAGGTAGAGACCCAGTACTTC.

This chain links TRBV30 with TRBJ2-7; TRBD2 matches 8 bases. Germline V gives CDR1 GTSNPN, CDR2 SVGIG (reference sequence). Trimming cost V 3 bases and J 7 bases; bases outside gene matches: 8. The CDR3 runs 13 residues. CDR3 residues: CAWSPLAGREQYF. Written as DNA, the CDR3 is TGTGCCTGGAGCCCCCTAGCGGGTCGAGAGCAGTACTTC.

The V call is TRBV5-1, the J call TRBJ2-3, with 7 nucleotides matching TRBD2. V was pared by 0 bases and J by 6 bases, with 4 bases of the junction left unmatched. CDR1 and CDR2 (germline): SGHRS, YFSETQ. The CDR3 spans 14 residues. The CDR3 coding sequence is TGCGCCAGCAGCTTGGGGGCCGGGGGGGATACGCAGTATTTT. Its translation is CASSLGAGGDTQYF.

V and J are TRBV16 and TRBJ2-7; D not certain. With 1 base removed from V and 5 bases from J, the gap between germline ends came to 12 bases. Germline V gives CDR1 KGHSY, CDR2 FQNENV. CDR3 length: 14 amino acids. For the CDR3, the DNA is TGTGCCAGCAGCCAATGGGGTCGCGCCCACGAGCAGTACTTC. As protein: CASSQWGRAHEQYF.